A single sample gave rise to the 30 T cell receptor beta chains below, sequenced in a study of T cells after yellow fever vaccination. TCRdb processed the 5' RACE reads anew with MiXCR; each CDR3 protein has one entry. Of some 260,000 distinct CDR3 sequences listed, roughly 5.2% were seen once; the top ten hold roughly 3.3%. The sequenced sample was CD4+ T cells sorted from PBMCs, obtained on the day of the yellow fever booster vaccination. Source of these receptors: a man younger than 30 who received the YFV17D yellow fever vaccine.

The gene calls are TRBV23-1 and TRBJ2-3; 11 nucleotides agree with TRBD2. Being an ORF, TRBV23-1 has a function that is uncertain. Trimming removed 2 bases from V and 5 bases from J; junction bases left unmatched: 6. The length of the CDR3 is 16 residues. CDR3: CASSQPTSGVGDTQYF. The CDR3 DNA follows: TGCGCCAGCAGTCAACCGACTAGCGGGGTTGGAGATACGCAGTATTTT.

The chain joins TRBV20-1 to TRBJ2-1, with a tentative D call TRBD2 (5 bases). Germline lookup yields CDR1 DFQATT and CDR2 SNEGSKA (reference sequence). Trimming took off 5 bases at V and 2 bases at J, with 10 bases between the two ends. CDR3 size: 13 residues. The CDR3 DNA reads TGCAGTGCTCTACTAGACCCCTACAATGAGCAGTTCTTC. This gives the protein CSALLDPYNEQFF.

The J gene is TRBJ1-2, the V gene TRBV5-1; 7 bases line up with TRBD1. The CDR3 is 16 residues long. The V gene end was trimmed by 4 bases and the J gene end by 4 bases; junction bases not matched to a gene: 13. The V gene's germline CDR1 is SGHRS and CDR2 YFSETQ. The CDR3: CASSRGHQGESYGYTF. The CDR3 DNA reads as TGCGCCAGCAGCCGCGGGCACCAGGGGGAAAGCTATGGCTACACCTTC.

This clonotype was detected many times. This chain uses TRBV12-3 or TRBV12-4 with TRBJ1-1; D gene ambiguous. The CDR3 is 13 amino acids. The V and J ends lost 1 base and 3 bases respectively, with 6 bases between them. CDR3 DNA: TGTGCCAGCAGTTTAGAGAGGGACACTGAAGCTTTCTTT. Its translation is CASSLERDTEAFF.

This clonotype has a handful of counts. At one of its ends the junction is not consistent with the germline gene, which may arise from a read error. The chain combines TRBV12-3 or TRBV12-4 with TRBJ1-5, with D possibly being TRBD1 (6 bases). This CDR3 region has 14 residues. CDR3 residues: CASSSGAGNLPQHF. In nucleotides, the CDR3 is TGTGCCAGCTCCTCGGGGGCTGGTAATCTGCCCCAGCATTTT.

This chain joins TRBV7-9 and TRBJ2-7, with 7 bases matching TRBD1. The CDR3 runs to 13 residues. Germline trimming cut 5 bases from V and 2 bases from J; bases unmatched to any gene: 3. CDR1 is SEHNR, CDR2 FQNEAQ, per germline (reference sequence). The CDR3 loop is CASSAGTAYEQYV. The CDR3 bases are TGTGCCAGCAGCGCAGGGACAGCCTACGAGCAGTACGTC.

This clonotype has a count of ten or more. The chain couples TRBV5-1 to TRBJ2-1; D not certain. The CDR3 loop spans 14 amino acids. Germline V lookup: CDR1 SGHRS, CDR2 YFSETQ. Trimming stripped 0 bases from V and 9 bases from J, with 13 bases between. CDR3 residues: CASSLALRVGEQFF. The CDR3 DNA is TGCGCCAGCAGCTTGGCCCTCCGTGTGGGTGAGCAGTTCTTC.

The chain's CDR3 is CASSYTGAYEQYF. Written as DNA, the CDR3 is TGTGCCAGCAGTTACACGGGGGCCTACGAGCAGTACTTC. The chain recombines TRBV6-5 with TRBJ2-7; D is perhaps TRBD2 (6 bases). V was cut by 2 bases and J by 2 bases, with 7 bases left in between. Germline CDR1 and CDR2: MNHEY and SVGAGI. This CDR3 contains 13 residues.

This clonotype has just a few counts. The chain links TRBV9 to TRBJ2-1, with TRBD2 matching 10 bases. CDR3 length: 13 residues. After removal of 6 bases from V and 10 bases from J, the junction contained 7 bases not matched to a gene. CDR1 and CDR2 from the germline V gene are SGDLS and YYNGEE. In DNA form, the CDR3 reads TGTGCCAGCACCCTAGCGGGGGCATCCGAGCAGTTCTTC. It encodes CASTLAGASEQFF.

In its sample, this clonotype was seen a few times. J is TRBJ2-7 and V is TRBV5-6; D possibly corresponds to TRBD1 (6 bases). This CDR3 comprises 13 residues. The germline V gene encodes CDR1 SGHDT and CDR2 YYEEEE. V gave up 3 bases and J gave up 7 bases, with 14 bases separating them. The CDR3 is CASSYGTSDEQYV. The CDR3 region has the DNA TGTGCCAGCAGCTATGGGACATCTGATGAGCAGTACGTC.

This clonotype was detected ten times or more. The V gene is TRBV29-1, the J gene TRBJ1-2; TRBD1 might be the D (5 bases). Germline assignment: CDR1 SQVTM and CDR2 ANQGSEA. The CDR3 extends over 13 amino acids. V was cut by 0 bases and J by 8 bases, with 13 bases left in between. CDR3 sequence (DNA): TGCAGCGTTGAAGATCTAAGGGGTAGCGGCTACACCTTC. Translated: CSVEDLRGSGYTF. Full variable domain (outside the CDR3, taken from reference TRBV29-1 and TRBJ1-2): SAVISQKPSRDICQRGTSLTIQCQVDSQVTMMFWYRQQPGQSLTLIATANQGSEATYESGFVIDKFPISRPNLTFSTLTVSNMSPEDSSIYLCSVEDLRGSGYTFGSGTRLTVV.

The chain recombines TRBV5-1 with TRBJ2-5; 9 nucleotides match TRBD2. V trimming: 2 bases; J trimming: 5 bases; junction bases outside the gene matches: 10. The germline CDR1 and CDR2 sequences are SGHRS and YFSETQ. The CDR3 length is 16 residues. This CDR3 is CASSFSGAGGRETQYF. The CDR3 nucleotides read TGCGCCAGCAGCTTCTCTGGCGCGGGGGGGCGGGAGACCCAGTACTTC.

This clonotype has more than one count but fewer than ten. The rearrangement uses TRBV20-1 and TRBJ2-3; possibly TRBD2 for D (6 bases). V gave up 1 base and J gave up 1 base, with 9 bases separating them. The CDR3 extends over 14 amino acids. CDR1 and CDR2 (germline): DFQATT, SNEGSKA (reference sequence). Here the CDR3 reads CSARVAGRTDTQYF. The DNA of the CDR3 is TGCAGTGCTAGAGTTGCGGGGCGCACAGATACGCAGTATTTT.

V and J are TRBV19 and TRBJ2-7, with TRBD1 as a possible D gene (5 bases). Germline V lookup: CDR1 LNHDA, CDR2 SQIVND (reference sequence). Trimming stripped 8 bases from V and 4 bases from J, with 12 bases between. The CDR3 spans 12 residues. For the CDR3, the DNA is TGTGCCAGTGGAGCAGGGAAATACGAGCAGTACTTC. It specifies CASGAGKYEQYF.

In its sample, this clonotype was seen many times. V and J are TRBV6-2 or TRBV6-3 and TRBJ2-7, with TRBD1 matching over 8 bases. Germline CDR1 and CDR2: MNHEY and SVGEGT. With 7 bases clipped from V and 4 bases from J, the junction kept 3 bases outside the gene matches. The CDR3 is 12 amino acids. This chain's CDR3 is CASTRQGYEQYF. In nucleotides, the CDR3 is TGTGCCAGCACTAGACAGGGGTACGAGCAGTACTTC.

The CDR3 loop is CASSPTQGVRETQYF. For the CDR3, the DNA is TGTGCCAGCAGCCCGACACAGGGGGTGCGGGAGACCCAGTACTTC. The rearrangement joins TRBV7-7 to TRBJ2-5; 8 bases agree with TRBD1. The germline V gene has CDR1 SSHAT and CDR2 FNYEAQ (reference sequence). The V gene end was trimmed by 5 bases and the J gene end by 5 bases; junction bases not matched to a gene: 10. The CDR3 has 15 amino acids.

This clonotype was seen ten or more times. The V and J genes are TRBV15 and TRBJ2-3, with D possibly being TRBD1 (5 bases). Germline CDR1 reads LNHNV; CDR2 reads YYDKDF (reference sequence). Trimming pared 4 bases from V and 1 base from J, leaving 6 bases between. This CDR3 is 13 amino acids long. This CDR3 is CATSIRGTDTQYF. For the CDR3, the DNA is TGTGCCACCAGCATCAGGGGCACAGATACGCAGTATTTT.

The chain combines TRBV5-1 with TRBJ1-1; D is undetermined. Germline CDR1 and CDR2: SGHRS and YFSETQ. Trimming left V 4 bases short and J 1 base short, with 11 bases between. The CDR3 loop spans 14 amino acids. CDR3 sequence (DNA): TGCGCCAGCAGCCTGTTAATGGAGAACACTGAAGCTTTCTTT. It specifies CASSLLMENTEAFF.

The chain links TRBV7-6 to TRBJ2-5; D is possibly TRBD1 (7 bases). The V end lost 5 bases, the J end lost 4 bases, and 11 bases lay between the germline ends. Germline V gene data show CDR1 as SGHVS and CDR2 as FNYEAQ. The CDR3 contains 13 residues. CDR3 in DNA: TGTGCCAGCAGCGCGGAGGGGGCAGAGACCCAGTACTTC. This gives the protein CASSAEGAETQYF.

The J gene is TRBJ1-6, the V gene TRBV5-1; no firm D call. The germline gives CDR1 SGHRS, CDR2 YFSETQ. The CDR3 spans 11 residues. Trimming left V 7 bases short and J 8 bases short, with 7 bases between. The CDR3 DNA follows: TGCGCCAGCGGTTTTGATTCACCCCTCCACTTT. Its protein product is CASGFDSPLHF.

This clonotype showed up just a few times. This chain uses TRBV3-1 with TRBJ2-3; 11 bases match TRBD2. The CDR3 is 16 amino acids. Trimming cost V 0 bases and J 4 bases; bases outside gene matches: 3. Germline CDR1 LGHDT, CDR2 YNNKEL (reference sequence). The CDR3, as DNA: TGTGCCAGCAGCCAAGATAGCGGGGGGGCCGCAGATACGCAGTATTTT. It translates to CASSQDSGGAADTQYF.

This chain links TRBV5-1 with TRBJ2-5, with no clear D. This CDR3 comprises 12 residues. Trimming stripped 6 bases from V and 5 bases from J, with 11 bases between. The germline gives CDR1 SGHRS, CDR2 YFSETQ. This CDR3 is CASTVSEETQYF. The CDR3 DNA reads TGCGCCAGCACCGTGAGTGAGGAGACCCAGTACTTC.

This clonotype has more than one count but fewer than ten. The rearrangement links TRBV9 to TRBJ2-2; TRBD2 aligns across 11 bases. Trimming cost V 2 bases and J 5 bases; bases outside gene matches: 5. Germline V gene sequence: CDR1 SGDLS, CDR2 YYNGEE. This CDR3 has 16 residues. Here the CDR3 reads CASSVPGTSGTGELFF. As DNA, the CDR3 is TGTGCCAGCAGCGTCCCCGGGACTAGCGGAACCGGGGAGCTGTTTTTT. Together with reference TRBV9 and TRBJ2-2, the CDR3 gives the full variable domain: DSGVTQTPKHLITATGQRVTLRCSPRSGDLSVYWYQQSLDQGLQFLIQYYNGEERAKGNILERFSAQQFPDLHSELNLSSLELGDSALYFCASSVPGTSGTGELFFGEGSRLTVL.

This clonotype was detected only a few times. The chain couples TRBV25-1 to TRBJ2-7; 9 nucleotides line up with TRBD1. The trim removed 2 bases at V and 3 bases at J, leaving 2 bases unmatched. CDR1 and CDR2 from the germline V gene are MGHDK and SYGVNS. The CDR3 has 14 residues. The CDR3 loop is CASSEGGQGYEQYF. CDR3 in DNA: TGTGCCAGCAGTGAAGGGGGACAGGGCTACGAGCAGTACTTC.

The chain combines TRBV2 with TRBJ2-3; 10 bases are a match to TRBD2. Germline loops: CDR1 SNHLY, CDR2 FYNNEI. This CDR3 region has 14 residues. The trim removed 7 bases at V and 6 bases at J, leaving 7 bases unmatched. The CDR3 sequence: CASTPLAGADTQYF. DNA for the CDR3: TGTGCCAGCACCCCCCTAGCGGGGGCCGATACGCAGTATTTT.

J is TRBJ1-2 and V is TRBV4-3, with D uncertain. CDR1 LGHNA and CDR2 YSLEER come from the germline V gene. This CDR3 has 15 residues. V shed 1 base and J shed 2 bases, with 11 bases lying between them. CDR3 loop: CASSQVLWLNYGYTF. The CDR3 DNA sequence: TGCGCCAGCAGCCAAGTGTTGTGGCTCAACTATGGCTACACCTTC.

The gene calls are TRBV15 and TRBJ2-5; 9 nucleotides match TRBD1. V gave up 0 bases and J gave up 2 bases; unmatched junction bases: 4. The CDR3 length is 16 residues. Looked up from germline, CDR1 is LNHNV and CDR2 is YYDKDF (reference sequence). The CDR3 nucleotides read TGTGCCACCAGCAGAGATCCCGGACAGGGGCAAGAGACCCAGTACTTC. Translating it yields CATSRDPGQGQETQYF.

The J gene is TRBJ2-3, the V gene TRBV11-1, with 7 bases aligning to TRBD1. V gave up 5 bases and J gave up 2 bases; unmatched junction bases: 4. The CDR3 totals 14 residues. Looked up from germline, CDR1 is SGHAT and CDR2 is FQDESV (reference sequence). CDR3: CASSPGQYTDTQYF. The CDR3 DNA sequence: TGTGCCAGCAGCCCGGGACAGTACACAGATACGCAGTATTTT.

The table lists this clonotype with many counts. This chain's CDR3 is CASSAGGITYEQYF. In DNA, the CDR3 is TGTGCCAGCAGTGCGGGGGGGATCACCTACGAGCAGTACTTC. This rearrangement joins TRBV27 to TRBJ2-7; 9 bases map to TRBD2. This CDR3 contains 14 residues. The germline gives CDR1 MNHEY, CDR2 SMNVEV (reference sequence). V lost 5 bases, J lost 2 bases, and 4 bases stayed unmatched.

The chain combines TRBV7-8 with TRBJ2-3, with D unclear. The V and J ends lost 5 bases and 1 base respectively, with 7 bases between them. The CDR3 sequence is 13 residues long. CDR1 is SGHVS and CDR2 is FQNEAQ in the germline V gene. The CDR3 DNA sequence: TGTGCCAGCAGCGGGTTCCGCACAGATACGCAGTATTTT. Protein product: CASSGFRTDTQYF. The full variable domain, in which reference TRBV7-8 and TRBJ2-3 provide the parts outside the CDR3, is GAGVSQSPRYKVAKRGQDVALRCDPISGHVSLFWYQQALGQGPEFLTYFQNEAQLDKSGLPSDRFFAERPEGSVSTLKIQRTQQEDSAVYLCASSGFRTDTQYFGPGTRLTVL.